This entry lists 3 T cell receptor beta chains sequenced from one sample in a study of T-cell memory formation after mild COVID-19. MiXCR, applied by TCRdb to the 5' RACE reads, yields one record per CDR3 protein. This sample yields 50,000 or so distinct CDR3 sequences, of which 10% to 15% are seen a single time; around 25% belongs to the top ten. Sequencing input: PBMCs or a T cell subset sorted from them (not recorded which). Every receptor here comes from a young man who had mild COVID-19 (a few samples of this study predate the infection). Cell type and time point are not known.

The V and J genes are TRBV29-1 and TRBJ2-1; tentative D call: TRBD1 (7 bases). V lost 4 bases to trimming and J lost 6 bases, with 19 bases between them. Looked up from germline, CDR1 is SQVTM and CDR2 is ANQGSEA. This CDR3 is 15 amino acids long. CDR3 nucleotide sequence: TGCAGCGTTGGGGGCGGGACAGATTTATTCAATGAGCAGTTCTTC. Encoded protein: CSVGGGTDLFNEQFF.

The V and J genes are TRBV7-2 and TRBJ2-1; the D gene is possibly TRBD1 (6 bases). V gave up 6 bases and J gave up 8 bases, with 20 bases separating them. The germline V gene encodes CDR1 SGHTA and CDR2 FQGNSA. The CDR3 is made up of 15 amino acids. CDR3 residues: CASRDIGTFGDEQFF. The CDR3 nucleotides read TGTGCCAGCAGAGATATCGGGACATTCGGCGATGAGCAGTTCTTC.

The DNA for the CDR3 is TGTGCCAGCAGTGAATCTAGGGGCGGTGAAAAACTGTTTTTT. Translated: CASSESRGGEKLFF. V gene TRBV25-1 combines with J gene TRBJ1-4, with a possible D match to TRBD1 (5 bases). The CDR3 is made up of 14 amino acids. Germline lookup yields CDR1 MGHDK and CDR2 SYGVNS. Trimming took 1 base from V and 7 from J, leaving 10 bases between them.